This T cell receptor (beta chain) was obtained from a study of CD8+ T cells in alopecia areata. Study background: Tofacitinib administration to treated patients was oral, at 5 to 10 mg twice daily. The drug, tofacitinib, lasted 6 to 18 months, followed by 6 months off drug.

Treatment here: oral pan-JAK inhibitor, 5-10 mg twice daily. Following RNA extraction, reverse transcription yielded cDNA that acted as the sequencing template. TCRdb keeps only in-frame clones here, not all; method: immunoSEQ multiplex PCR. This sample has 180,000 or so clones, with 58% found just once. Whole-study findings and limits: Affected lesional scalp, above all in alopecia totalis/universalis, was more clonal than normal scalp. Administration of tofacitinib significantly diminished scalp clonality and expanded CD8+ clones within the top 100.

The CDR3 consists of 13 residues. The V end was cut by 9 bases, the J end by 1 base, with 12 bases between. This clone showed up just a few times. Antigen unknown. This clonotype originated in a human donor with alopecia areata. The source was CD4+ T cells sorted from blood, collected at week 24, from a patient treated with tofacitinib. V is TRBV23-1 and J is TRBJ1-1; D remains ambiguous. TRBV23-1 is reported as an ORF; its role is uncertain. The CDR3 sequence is CARDGIGNTEAFF. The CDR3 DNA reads TGCGCCAGAGACGGGATAGGGAACACTGAAGCTTTCTTT.